Given below is one T cell receptor (beta chain) in context. Its antigen is unknown. The data were taken from a study of T cells in localized non-small cell lung cancer. Clones were sequenced by immunoSEQ multiplex PCR, and TCRdb holds only the in-frame ones, with some missing. The repertoire consists of about 26,000 clones, with more than 85% occurring once and the leading ten covering less than 5%. Points from the study as a whole: Clonality peaked in uninvolved adjacent lung rather than tumor.

J was trimmed by 1 base and V by 0 bases; bases with no gene match: 4. CDR3 length: 17 amino acids. Germline CDR1 is SGHTA and CDR2 is FQGTGA. The chain has TRBV7-3 and TRBJ2-3, with 10 bases aligning to TRBD2. Source: peripheral blood, taken before any cancer treatment. The receptor's source is an older female donor with stage II squamous cell lung carcinoma. The CDR3 nucleotides read TGTGCCAGCAGCTTAACTAGCGGGGGGTTTGGCACAGATACGCAGTATTTT. Protein sequence: CASSLTSGGFGTDTQYF.